The 32 T cell receptor beta chains below come from one sample, sequenced in a study of cytomegalovirus exposure and HLA in healthy donors. PCR employed 60 Vbeta and 13 Jbeta primers. Profiled with immunoSEQ multiplex PCR; TCRdb holds only in-frame clones, not every one. The profile covers about 94,000 clones, with roughly 80% appearing a single time and 3.5% to 4.5% taken by the ten largest. Sequenced input: PBMCs. The receptors stem from a young man in good health and CMV-seronegative.

The chain uses TRBV19 and TRBJ2-7; 7 bases are shared with TRBD1. Trimming removed 4 bases from V and 1 base from J; junction bases left unmatched: 4. The germline gives CDR1 LNHDA, CDR2 SQIVND (reference sequence). The CDR3 runs 14 residues. CDR3 nucleotides: TGTGCCAGTAGTAGACTGACAGGGTCCTACGAGCAGTACTTC. It translates to CASSRLTGSYEQYF.

The V and J genes are TRBV28 and TRBJ2-1; the match to TRBD1 covers 12 bases. Germline V gene sequence: CDR1 MDHEN, CDR2 SYDVKM. V lost 6 bases to trimming and J lost 9 bases; unmatched junction nucleotides: 9. The CDR3 spans 15 residues. CDR3: CASRPPGQGAFEQFF. CDR3 nucleotide sequence: TGTGCCAGCAGGCCCCCGGGACAGGGGGCGTTTGAGCAGTTCTTC.

The sample holds one count of this clone. V gene TRBV5-1 combines with J gene TRBJ2-3; TRBD1 matches at 8 bases. CDR1 SGHRS and CDR2 YFSETQ come from the germline V gene. V lost 4 bases, J lost 5 bases, and 12 bases stayed unmatched. The CDR3 totals 16 residues. CDR3 DNA sequence: TGCGCCAGCAGCACAACGGACAGGGCGGAATTAGATACGCAGTATTTT. As protein: CASSTTDRAELDTQYF. Supplemented by reference TRBV5-1 and TRBJ2-3, the full variable domain reads KAGVTQTPRYLIKTRGQQVTLSCSPISGHRSVSWYQQTPGQGLQFLFEYFSETQRNKGNFPGRFSGRQFSNSRSEMNVSTLELGDSALYLCASSTTDRAELDTQYFGPGTRLTVL.

The rearrangement joins TRBV6-6 to TRBJ1-4; TRBD1 matches at 7 bases. The CDR3 has 16 amino acids. V lost 4 bases, J lost 0 bases, and 5 bases stayed unmatched. Germline V gives CDR1 MNHNY, CDR2 SVGAGI (reference sequence). The CDR3 DNA sequence: TGTGCCAGCAGTTTGGGACAGAGAACAACTAATGAAAAACTGTTTTTT. Translation: CASSLGQRTTNEKLFF.

The chain's CDR3 is CASSTDSRGNTIYF. The CDR3 nucleotides are TGTGCCAGCAGCACCGACAGTAGAGGAAACACCATATATTTT. The rearrangement uses TRBV5-8 and TRBJ1-3; possible D gene TRBD1, 5 bases. Trimming took 4 bases from V and 4 from J, leaving 12 bases between them. The germline gives CDR1 SGHTS, CDR2 YDEGEE. The CDR3 totals 14 residues.

The chain couples TRBV4-3 to TRBJ2-1; TRBD2 matches at 8 bases. Trimming removed 2 bases from V and 2 bases from J; junction bases left unmatched: 2. The CDR3 has 15 amino acids. Germline-derived CDR1 and CDR2 are LGHNA and YSLEER. CDR3 region: CASSQSRGAYNEQFF. The DNA of the CDR3 is TGCGCCAGCAGCCAATCGCGGGGGGCCTACAATGAGCAGTTCTTC.

The rearrangement joins TRBV28 to TRBJ2-5; a weak D match, TRBD1 (7 bases). The closer fit of TRBJ2-7 to the DNA end suggests the J call may be wrong. The germline V gene encodes CDR1 MDHEN and CDR2 SYDVKM. CDR3 length: 12 amino acids. The CDR3: CASSAQGGEQYF. CDR3 nucleotides: TGTGCCAGCAGTGCTCAGGGGGGCGAGCAGTACTTC.

The gene calls are TRBV9 and TRBJ1-2; the D gene is possibly TRBD1 (6 bases). CDR3 length equals 12 residues. V shed 0 bases and J shed 8 bases, with 8 bases lying between them. The germline gives CDR1 SGDLS, CDR2 YYNGEE. CDR3 amino acids: CASSVVGGGYTF. The CDR3 DNA is TGTGCCAGCAGCGTAGTAGGGGGAGGCTACACCTTC.

J is TRBJ2-7 and V is TRBV6-1; the D gene is possibly TRBD2 (6 bases). Trimming cost V 0 bases and J 9 bases, with 15 bases left between them. The CDR3 has 14 residues. Germline values: CDR1 MNHNS, CDR2 SASEGT. CDR3 amino acids: CASSEAPGAGWQYF. The CDR3 region has the DNA TGTGCCAGCAGTGAAGCGCCGGGAGCAGGATGGCAGTACTTC.

The chain employs TRBV7-6 and TRBJ2-3; 10 positions agree with TRBD2. The V gene's germline CDR1 is SGHVS and CDR2 FNYEAQ. V shed 3 bases, J shed 2 bases, and the junction held 8 bases outside the gene matches. CDR3 size: 17 residues. CDR3 residues: CASSLGWSGGDTDTQYF. In DNA, the CDR3 is TGTGCCAGCAGCTTGGGGTGGAGCGGGGGGGACACAGATACGCAGTATTTT.

This sequence joins TRBV19 and TRBJ1-6; 9 nucleotides match TRBD1. The V gene end was trimmed by 6 bases and the J gene end by 10 bases; junction bases not matched to a gene: 10. CDR1 is LNHDA, CDR2 SQIVND, per germline (reference sequence). The CDR3 sequence is 15 residues long. The CDR3 spells CASRRGQGLYSPLHF. The CDR3, as DNA: TGTGCCAGTAGGAGGGGACAGGGACTATACTCACCCCTCCACTTT.

The chain joins TRBV4-2 to TRBJ1-2; D is possibly TRBD1 (6 bases). The CDR3 covers 15 residues. Germline-derived CDR1 and CDR2 are LGHNA and YNFKEQ. V was cut by 0 bases and J by 0 bases, with 8 bases left in between. The CDR3, as DNA: TGTGCCAGCAGCCAAGAGTGGACAGCTAACTATGGCTACACCTTC. Translating it yields CASSQEWTANYGYTF.

The chain couples TRBV5-1 to TRBJ1-1; 8 bases are shared with TRBD1. This CDR3 region has 14 residues. Germline CDR1 and CDR2: SGHRS and YFSETQ. J was trimmed by 3 bases and V by 2 bases; bases with no gene match: 3. CDR3 sequence: CASSLVGQDTEAFF. CDR3 DNA: TGCGCCAGCAGCTTAGTGGGACAGGACACTGAAGCTTTCTTT. The full variable domain, its missing parts supplied by reference TRBV5-1 and TRBJ1-1, is KAGVTQTPRYLIKTRGQQVTLSCSPISGHRSVSWYQQTPGQGLQFLFEYFSETQRNKGNFPGRFSGRQFSNSRSEMNVSTLELGDSALYLCASSLVGQDTEAFFGQGTRLTVV.

The rearrangement joins TRBV14 to TRBJ2-5, with D perhaps matching TRBD2 (6 bases). Looked up from germline, CDR1 is SGHDN and CDR2 is FVKESK. The CDR3 runs 14 residues. V was cut by 4 bases and J by 7 bases, with 16 bases left in between. The CDR3 DNA follows: TGTGCCAGCAGCCCCGGATACCCCGGGGGGACCCAGTACTTC. This encodes CASSPGYPGGTQYF.

The chain employs TRBV6-5 and TRBJ1-5; 7 bases map to TRBD1. This CDR3 has 16 amino acids. Germline CDR1 MNHEY, CDR2 SVGAGI. After removal of 0 bases from V and 3 bases from J, the junction contained 5 bases not matched to a gene. The CDR3 protein is CASSYSSRGVNQPQHF. The CDR3 DNA follows: TGTGCCAGCAGTTACTCGTCCAGGGGGGTCAATCAGCCCCAGCATTTT.

This clone was found a few times. This chain uses TRBV14 with TRBJ1-2, with 8 positions matching TRBD1. The CDR3 is 15 amino acids. Germline loops: CDR1 SGHDN, CDR2 FVKESK. V was clipped by 0 bases and J by 3 bases; unmatched bases: 3. CDR3 DNA sequence: TGTGCCAGCAGCCAAGACCGGACAGGGTACTATGGCTACACCTTC. Translated, it gives CASSQDRTGYYGYTF.

The rearrangement joins TRBV6-5 to TRBJ2-7, with D unresolved. CDR1 is MNHEY and CDR2 is SVGAGI in the germline V gene. The CDR3 has 12 residues. Trimming left V 8 bases short and J 1 base short, with 9 bases between. CDR3 DNA: TGTGCCAGCGGCAGACAATCCTACGAGCAGTACTTC. Its translation: CASGRQSYEQYF.

This clone appeared a single time. This chain joins TRBV5-6 and TRBJ2-1, with 7 bases identical to TRBD2. CDR3 length: 15 amino acids. Germline loops: CDR1 SGHDT, CDR2 YYEEEE. Germline trimming cut 4 bases from V and 4 bases from J; bases unmatched to any gene: 8. The CDR3 sequence: CASSAGTTNYNEQFF. The CDR3 bases are TGTGCCAGCAGCGCCGGGACTACCAATTACAATGAGCAGTTCTTC.

This clone was found a few times. V is TRBV10-1 and J is TRBJ2-2; D is uncertain. V lost 3 bases and J 3 bases, leaving 8 bases between the germline ends. The CDR3 is made up of 14 amino acids. CDR1 WNHNN and CDR2 SYGVQD come from the germline V gene (reference sequence). The CDR3 DNA is TGCGCCAGCAGTGATCCGGTTCACACCGGGGAGCTGTTTTTT. It yields the protein CASSDPVHTGELFF.

This sequence joins TRBV9 and TRBJ2-5; TRBD2 agrees at 8 bases. This CDR3 spans 14 amino acids. Germline CDR1 SGDLS, CDR2 YYNGEE. The trim removed 6 bases at V and 1 base at J, leaving 5 bases unmatched. CDR3 sequence (DNA): TGTGCCAGCAACAAAGCGGGGGTCCAAGAGACCCAGTACTTC. Encoded protein: CASNKAGVQETQYF.

Details on this clone: In the same sample, other DNA sequences code for this CDR3. V and J are TRBV5-4 and TRBJ1-4; 8 bases line up with TRBD1. CDR3 length: 14 residues. V shed 1 base and J 7 bases; nucleotides not matched to a gene: 3. Germline assignment: CDR1 SGHNT and CDR2 YYREEE (reference sequence). In DNA, the CDR3 is TGTGCCAGCAGCTTGCAGGGGGCAGTTGAAAAACTGTTTTTT. Residues: CASSLQGAVEKLFF.

This clone was seen a handful of times. The chain joins TRBV2 to TRBJ1-3, with 7 nucleotides matching TRBD1. The CDR3 extends over 13 amino acids. J lost 4 bases, V lost 6 bases, and 3 bases had no gene match. CDR1 and CDR2 from the germline V gene are SNHLY and FYNNEI. Written as DNA, the CDR3 is TGTGCCAGCAGACAGGGGAGCGGAAACACCATATATTTT. Its translation: CASRQGSGNTIYF.

The chain uses TRBV10-1 and TRBJ2-5, with 11 bases aligning to TRBD1. V lost 7 bases and J lost 4; bases outside the gene matches: 8. The CDR3 runs to 15 residues. Germline V gene sequence: CDR1 WNHNN, CDR2 SYGVQD (reference sequence). The DNA for the CDR3 is TGCGCCAGCAAGGACAGGGGGCAGGGTGGAGAGACCCAGTACTTC. Its protein product is CASKDRGQGGETQYF.

The chain combines TRBV7-2 with TRBJ1-5; D might be TRBD1 (6 bases). The length of the CDR3 is 14 residues. Germline lookup yields CDR1 SGHTA and CDR2 FQGNSA. Trimming stripped 2 bases from V and 4 bases from J, with 9 bases between. CDR3 region: CASSLKGGNQPQHF. DNA of the CDR3: TGTGCCAGCAGCTTAAAGGGGGGGAATCAGCCCCAGCATTTT.

This CDR3 reads CASSFGTGYTEAFF. For the CDR3, the DNA is TGTGCCAGCAGCTTCGGGACAGGGTACACTGAAGCTTTCTTT. The gene calls are TRBV7-9 and TRBJ1-1, with 9 bases matching TRBD1. CDR1 is SEHNR, CDR2 FQNEAQ, per germline (reference sequence). This CDR3 spans 14 amino acids. After removal of 3 bases from V and 3 bases from J, the junction contained 2 bases not matched to a gene.

The chain recombines TRBV5-4 with TRBJ1-5; D may be TRBD1 (6 bases). CDR3 length equals 14 residues. Germline lookup yields CDR1 SGHNT and CDR2 YYREEE (reference sequence). V lost 5 bases to trimming and J lost 1 base, with 10 bases between them. The CDR3 sequence is CASSYGQSNQPQHF. The CDR3 DNA is TGTGCCAGCAGTTATGGACAGAGCAATCAGCCCCAGCATTTT. Combining the CDR3 with reference TRBV5-4 and TRBJ1-5 gives the whole variable domain ETGVTQSPTHLIKTRGQQVTLRCSSQSGHNTVSWYQQALGQGPQFIFQYYREEENGRGNFPPRFSGLQFPNYSSELNVNALELDDSALYLCASSYGQSNQPQHFGDGTRLSIL.

The chain combines TRBV18 with TRBJ2-7; 12 nucleotides align to TRBD2. V was pared by 6 bases and J by 0 bases, with 3 bases of the junction left unmatched. The CDR3 contains 15 residues. In germline, CDR1 is KGHSH, CDR2 LQKENI. This CDR3 reads CASSPSGGDSYEQYF. Written as DNA, the CDR3 is TGTGCCAGCTCCCCTAGCGGGGGGGACTCCTACGAGCAGTACTTC.

The CDR3 nucleotides read TGTGCCAGCAGGCCCGACATATTCGGCGCGACCGGGGAGCTGTTTTTT. It encodes CASRPDIFGATGELFF. The chain uses TRBV2 and TRBJ2-2; D remains ambiguous. In germline, CDR1 is SNHLY, CDR2 FYNNEI. Trimming took 6 bases from V and 5 from J, leaving 19 bases between them. The CDR3 spans 16 residues.

V usage is TRBV7-9 and J usage is TRBJ2-1; 9 bases map to TRBD1. Trimming cost V 5 bases and J 6 bases; bases outside gene matches: 8. This CDR3 is built from 15 residues. Germline V gene sequence: CDR1 SEHNR, CDR2 FQNEAQ (reference sequence). CDR3 amino acids: CASSQGQGGGNEQFF. CDR3 DNA sequence: TGTGCCAGCAGCCAGGGACAGGGAGGGGGCAATGAGCAGTTCTTC.

The chain couples TRBV5-4 to TRBJ2-2; D unclear. From germline, CDR1 is SGHNT and CDR2 YYREEE (reference sequence). This CDR3 comprises 13 residues. Trimming shortened V by 2 bases and J by 5 bases, and 7 bases separated the two germline ends. The CDR3 sequence: CASSFLETGELFF. The CDR3 bases are TGTGCCAGCAGCTTCCTAGAAACCGGGGAGCTGTTTTTT.

The chain links TRBV6-6 to TRBJ1-3; perhaps TRBD1 as D (5 bases). Trimming left V 0 bases short and J 8 bases short, with 8 bases between. Germline V gene sequence: CDR1 MNHNY, CDR2 SVGAGI (reference sequence). The CDR3 runs 13 residues. CDR3 sequence: CASSYSGGDTIYF. In DNA form, the CDR3 reads TGTGCCAGCAGTTACTCGGGGGGAGACACCATATATTTT.

CDR3 coding DNA: TGCGCCAGCAGCGTAGGACAGGTAATGAACACTGAAGCTTTCTTT. Translating it yields CASSVGQVMNTEAFF. The chain couples TRBV5-1 to TRBJ1-1, with 7 nucleotides matching TRBD1. The CDR3 consists of 15 residues. In germline, CDR1 is SGHRS, CDR2 YFSETQ. After removal of 4 bases from V and 0 bases from J, the junction contained 6 bases not matched to a gene. Full variable domain (rest looked up from reference TRBV5-1 and TRBJ1-1): KAGVTQTPRYLIKTRGQQVTLSCSPISGHRSVSWYQQTPGQGLQFLFEYFSETQRNKGNFPGRFSGRQFSNSRSEMNVSTLELGDSALYLCASSVGQVMNTEAFFGQGTRLTVV.